The clone carrying this T cell receptor (beta chain) was counted a single time. The sample belongs to a study of blood T cell repertoires in COVID-19. Study-level information: Specimens from acute and convalescent COVID-19 originated in the United States, Italy and Spain. Nucleic acid was either cDNA or gDNA, and it came from T cells, B-cell-depleted T cells, or PBMCs.

The ends lost 5 bases at V and 3 bases at J; junction bases unmatched: 9. CDR3 size: 16 residues. The V gene's germline CDR1 is SGHDN and CDR2 FVKESK. Original handling: It was from reference gene primer amplification that nucleated cell counts were estimated. Here immunoSEQ multiplex PCR was the method, and the copy in TCRdb shows in-frame clones only, minus some. V, J and clone size derive from that table, while D and trimming were established from the DNA sequence. The sample contains around 130,000 clones, more than 75% of which appear only once. The receptor was isolated from a man aged 55 to 70 with acute or convalescent COVID-19. V and J are TRBV14 and TRBJ2-3; 9 nucleotides line up with TRBD2. The sequenced material came from peripheral blood. The CDR3 sequence: CASSVGGGAGTDTQYF. The CDR3 DNA reads as TGTGCCAGCAGCGTCGGCGGGGGGGCAGGGACAGATACGCAGTATTTT.